This TCR beta chain was captured in a study of OX40 agonist ivuxolimab in advanced cancers. Study background: From roughly 20 to 90 years was the age range, with a mean of 60 years, and about 83% were male. Study-wide results and caveats: CD8+ T cells were the subset that, on average, had more expanded clones than CD4+.

V lost 2 bases, J lost 8 bases, and 14 bases lay in between. Germline loops: CDR1 SGDLS, CDR2 YYNGEE. CDR3 length: 14 amino acids. With regard to this clone: Its antigen is not known.

The protocol was immunoSEQ multiplex PCR, while the TCRdb copy is restricted to in-frame clones and leaves out a portion. The data show more than 8,500 clones, 88% seen once. The material was CD4+ or CD8+ T cells sorted from blood, obtained in a trial of the OX40 agonist ivuxolimab. The receptor comes from an adult with an advanced solid tumor such as melanoma, head and neck, liver or kidney cancer. J is TRBJ2-1 and V is TRBV9, with D perhaps TRBD1 (5 bases). The CDR3 DNA reads as TGTGCCAGCAGCGTCAAGGGCCTAGGGGATGAGCAGTTCTTC. Translation: CASSVKGLGDEQFF.